The 20 T cell receptor beta chains below come from one sample, sequenced in a study of graft-versus-host responses after intestinal transplantation (dated by TCRdb to the early 2020s). In the paper's terms, the time point label means: cells obtained before transplantation from donor or recipient. No antigen is known for these receptors. The library was prepared using the immunoSEQ multiplex PCR assay. TCRdb obtained this table from immuneACCESS and retained in-frame rearrangements with V and J assigned. These tables miss some clones; where compared with another copy, unresolved V genes account for less than half of the shortfall, and the remainder is unexplained. The sample data list about 90,000 clones, and about 93% of these were observed just once. The ten top clones hold around 0.49% of the sample. The starting material was unstimulated CD8+ T cells sorted from spleen or lymph node cells, obtained before intestinal transplant. The receptors were sampled from a human donor who received an intestinal transplant.

J is TRBJ1-4 and V is TRBV13; D remains unclear. Per the germline V gene, CDR1 is PRHDT and CDR2 is FYEKMQ (reference sequence). The V end was cut by 3 bases, the J end by 0 bases, with 14 bases between. There are 17 residues in the CDR3. The CDR3 coding sequence is TGTGCCAGCAGCTTCCATACGACTTCCGCAACTAATGAAAAACTGTTTTTT. It codes for CASSFHTTSATNEKLFF.

This rearrangement joins TRBV27 to TRBJ1-2; D is unresolved. The CDR3 covers 13 residues. CDR1 is MNHEY and CDR2 is SMNVEV in the germline V gene (reference sequence). With 3 bases removed from V and 4 bases from J, the gap between germline ends came to 9 bases. The CDR3 DNA follows: TGTGCCAGCAGTTTCAGTCCCTTCTATGGCTACACCTTC. Residues: CASSFSPFYGYTF.

This chain links TRBV27 with TRBJ1-6; D is possibly TRBD1 (6 bases). The V and J ends lost 5 bases and 7 bases respectively, with 15 bases between them. From germline, CDR1 is MNHEY and CDR2 SMNVEV (reference sequence). The length of the CDR3 is 15 residues. In DNA, the CDR3 is TGTGCCAGCAGTCCAACTGGGGGCGGCAATTCACCCCTCCACTTT. Protein: CASSPTGGGNSPLHF.

This rearrangement joins TRBV11-3 to TRBJ1-1; D call uncertain. Germline V gives CDR1 SGHNT, CDR2 YENEEA. The CDR3 covers 13 residues. The germline V and J ends were trimmed by 1 base and 2 bases, with 5 bases remaining between them. The CDR3 here is CASSLAGNTEAFF. In DNA form, the CDR3 reads TGTGCCAGCAGCTTAGCCGGTAACACTGAAGCTTTCTTT.

The gene calls are TRBV15 and TRBJ2-1, with D maybe TRBD2 (5 bases). Trimming removed 5 bases from V and 9 bases from J, with 11 bases in between. The CDR3 contains 12 residues. Germline CDR1 and CDR2: LNHNV and YYDKDF (reference sequence). In nucleotides, the CDR3 is TGTGCCACCAGCCCCCTCGCGGGTGAGCAGTTCTTC. Translated: CATSPLAGEQFF.

A note on this clone: Different DNA sequences within this sample yield the same CDR3. The chain combines TRBV27 with TRBJ2-2; D not resolved. The CDR3 extends over 13 amino acids. The germline V gene encodes CDR1 MNHEY and CDR2 SMNVEV (reference sequence). The ends were cut back, 3 bases at V and 2 bases at J, with 4 bases in the middle. CDR3 in amino acids: CASSFLNTGELFF. The CDR3 DNA reads TGTGCCAGCAGTTTCCTAAACACCGGGGAGCTGTTTTTT.

The rearrangement joins TRBV19 to TRBJ2-3; TRBD2 matches at 8 bases. This CDR3 is built from 15 residues. V shed 3 bases and J 4 bases; nucleotides not matched to a gene: 6. The germline V gene has CDR1 LNHDA and CDR2 SQIVND (reference sequence). CDR3 nucleotide sequence: TGTGCCAGTAGTATGGTAGCGGGAACTTCAGATACGCAGTATTTT. This translates into CASSMVAGTSDTQYF.

The rearrangement uses TRBV5-4 and TRBJ2-2, with 12 bases matching TRBD2. This CDR3 is 15 amino acids long. Germline V gene data show CDR1 as SGHNT and CDR2 as YYREEE (reference sequence). The V segment lost 4 bases and the J segment 7 bases; nucleotides outside the gene matches: 5. In DNA form, the CDR3 reads TGTGCCAGCAGCCCCAGACTAGCGGGAGACGGGGAGCTGTTTTTT. Protein: CASSPRLAGDGELFF.

The chain has TRBV7-9 and TRBJ2-1, with TRBD2 identical over 9 bases. Unmatched junction bases numbered 6, after V lost 6 bases and J lost 3 bases. This CDR3 contains 15 residues. Looked up from germline, CDR1 is SEHNR and CDR2 is FQNEAQ (reference sequence). CDR3 loop: CASSFSGGLYNEQFF. The DNA for the CDR3 is TGTGCCAGCAGTTTTAGCGGGGGACTCTACAATGAGCAGTTCTTC. The full variable domain, rest sourced from reference TRBV7-9 and TRBJ2-1, is DTGVSQNPRHKITKRGQNVTFRCDPISEHNRLYWYRQTLGQGPEFLTYFQNEAQLEKSRLLSDRFSAERPKGSFSTLEIQRTEQGDSAMYLCASSFSGGLYNEQFFGPGTRLTVL.

V and J are TRBV9 and TRBJ1-5, with D unresolved. Per germline, CDR1 SGDLS and CDR2 YYNGEE. The CDR3 has 18 amino acids. The V gene lost 3 bases and the J gene lost 5 bases, with 24 bases spanning the gap. The DNA of the CDR3 is TGTGCCAGCAGCGCGTGGAGGAAGGAGTGGAGGGTTTATCAGCCCCAGCATTTT. Residues: CASSAWRKEWRVYQPQHF.

The chain uses TRBV12-5 and TRBJ2-1; TRBD2 matches at 8 bases. The V gene end was trimmed by 6 bases and the J gene end by 3 bases; junction bases not matched to a gene: 7. CDR3 length: 15 residues. Germline V lookup: CDR1 LGHNT, CDR2 FRNRAP. CDR3 sequence: CASGGGLAGYNEQFF. The CDR3 DNA sequence: TGTGCTAGTGGAGGAGGACTAGCAGGCTACAATGAGCAGTTCTTC.

The gene calls are TRBV19 and TRBJ1-1; 9 nucleotides align to TRBD1. Germline CDR1 and CDR2: LNHDA and SQIVND (reference sequence). The CDR3 has 15 residues. After removal of 8 bases from V and 1 base from J, the junction contained 8 bases not matched to a gene. The CDR3 loop reads CASFTGGLANTEAFF. For the CDR3, the DNA is TGTGCCAGTTTTACAGGGGGCCTGGCGAACACTGAAGCTTTCTTT.

The chain combines TRBV7-9 with TRBJ1-2; D is possibly TRBD1 (6 bases). There are 16 residues in the CDR3. V was trimmed by 0 bases and J by 7 bases, leaving 18 bases between them. Germline V lookup: CDR1 SEHNR, CDR2 FQNEAQ (reference sequence). CDR3 residues: CASSLALGQILGGYTF. The CDR3 DNA reads as TGTGCCAGCAGCTTAGCGCTCGGACAGATTCTCGGTGGCTACACCTTC.

V and J are TRBV27 and TRBJ2-3, with 10 nucleotides matching TRBD2. Germline values: CDR1 MNHEY, CDR2 SMNVEV (reference sequence). The length of the CDR3 is 15 residues. J gave up 0 bases and V 5 bases, and 2 bases lay outside the gene matches. The CDR3 loop reads CASSLTSGSTDTQYF. The CDR3 nucleotides are TGTGCCAGCAGTCTGACTAGCGGGAGCACAGATACGCAGTATTTT.

The rearrangement links TRBV30 to TRBJ2-2; D gene ambiguous. The CDR3 consists of 12 residues. Per germline, CDR1 GTSNPN and CDR2 SVGIG (reference sequence). V was shortened by 4 bases and J by 7 bases, with 10 bases between the two germline ends. The CDR3 loop is CAWIFAGGELFF. The DNA of the CDR3 is TGTGCCTGGATTTTCGCCGGCGGGGAGCTGTTTTTT. The full variable domain, in which reference TRBV30 and TRBJ2-2 provide the parts outside the CDR3, is SQTIHQWPATLVQPVGSPLSLECTVEGTSNPNLYWYRQAAGRGLQLLFYSVGIGQISSEVPQNLSASRPQDRQFILSSKKLLLSDSGFYLCAWIFAGGELFFGEGSRLTVL.

This clone has just one count. The chain uses TRBV30 and TRBJ2-7, with 9 bases fitting TRBD2. J was trimmed by 2 bases and V by 1 base; bases with no gene match: 0. The CDR3 covers 13 residues. Germline V gives CDR1 GTSNPN, CDR2 SVGIG (reference sequence). The CDR3 protein is CAWSGLAAYEQYF. CDR3 bases: TGTGCCTGGAGTGGACTAGCGGCCTACGAGCAGTACTTC.

V is TRBV28 and J is TRBJ2-7; 7 bases map to TRBD2. With 3 bases clipped from V and 6 bases from J, the junction kept 5 bases outside the gene matches. Germline values: CDR1 MDHEN, CDR2 SYDVKM. The CDR3 runs 13 residues. DNA of the CDR3: TGTGCCAGCAGTTTGCGCGGGGGAGGCGAGCAGTACTTC. This translates into CASSLRGGGEQYF.

The V gene is TRBV5-1, the J gene TRBJ2-1; 7 bases line up with TRBD1. CDR1 is SGHRS and CDR2 is YFSETQ in the germline V gene. The J segment lost 0 bases and the V segment lost 4 bases, leaving 7 bases of the junction unmatched. This CDR3 has 16 amino acids. CDR3 sequence: CASSPRTGTSYNEQFF. The CDR3 DNA reads TGCGCCAGCAGCCCACGGACAGGCACCTCCTACAATGAGCAGTTCTTC.

A single count supports this clone. CDR3 DNA sequence: TGCGCCAGCAGCCAGCGGACAGCGAGCAATCAGCCCCAGCATTTT. It codes for CASSQRTASNQPQHF. The V and J genes are TRBV4-1 and TRBJ1-5; a weak D match, TRBD1 (6 bases). Deletions cut 3 bases from V and 1 base from J, with 10 bases between. In germline, CDR1 is MGHRA, CDR2 YSYEKL. This CDR3 contains 15 residues.

The CDR3 region is CASAPSAWGVNQPQHF. CDR3 coding DNA: TGTGCTAGTGCCCCCTCCGCTTGGGGGGTAAATCAGCCCCAGCATTTT. The chain uses TRBV12-5 and TRBJ1-5; tentative D call: TRBD1 (5 bases). CDR1 is LGHNT and CDR2 is FRNRAP in the germline V gene. The CDR3 runs to 16 residues. Trimming took 7 bases from V and 4 from J, leaving 20 bases between them.